This T cell receptor (beta chain) was identified in a study of beta chain features in type 1 diabetes. On the study more broadly: The study found patients and healthy donors alike in age, gender and cell yields.

Every bit of the isolated RNA underwent reverse transcription, so sequencing read expressed TCRB transcripts. Only in-frame clones appear in the TCRdb table, and some are missing; sequencing was by immunoSEQ multiplex PCR. The profile shows roughly 260,000 clones, over 20% of them singletons. This clone was counted a few times. Its antigen is not known. Once sorted, every population was more than 98% pure. Study-wide points: PCR could preferentially amplify shorter templates, alike in patients and controls. Unsettled here was the matter of whether HLA type influences TCRB rearrangement. Among all four CD4+ subsets, Type 1 diabetes patients had TCRB CDR3s that were moderately but significantly shorter.

This CDR3 has 13 amino acids. Germline CDR1 is SGHRS and CDR2 is YFSETQ. The V end lost 5 bases, the J end lost 2 bases, and 11 bases lay between the germline ends. The TCR was taken from a woman between 35 and 50 years old with type 1 diabetes. V gene TRBV5-1 combines with J gene TRBJ2-7; tentative D call: TRBD1 (6 bases). The sequencing sample was made of naive CD4+ T cells from blood. CDR3 sequence: CASSVGAAYEQYF. DNA of the CDR3: TGCGCCAGCAGTGTGGGGGCAGCCTACGAGCAGTACTTC.